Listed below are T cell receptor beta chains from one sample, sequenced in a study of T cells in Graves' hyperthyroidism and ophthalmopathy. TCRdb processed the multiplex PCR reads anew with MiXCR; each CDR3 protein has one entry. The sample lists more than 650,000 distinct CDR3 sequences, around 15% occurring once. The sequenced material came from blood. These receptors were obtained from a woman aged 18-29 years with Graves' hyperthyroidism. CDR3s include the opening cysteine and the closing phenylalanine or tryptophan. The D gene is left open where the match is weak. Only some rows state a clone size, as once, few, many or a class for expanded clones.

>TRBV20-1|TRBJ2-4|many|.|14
TGCAGTGCTGGGGACATGACGGCCAAAAACATTCAGTACTTC
CSAGDMTAKNIQYF
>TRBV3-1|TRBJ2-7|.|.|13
TGTGCCAGCAGCCAGGCGAACGGCCTTGGGCAGTACTTC
CASSQANGLGQYF
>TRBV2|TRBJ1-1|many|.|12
TGTGCCAGCAGTGCAGGTAGGACTGAAGCTTTCTTT
CASSAGRTEAFF
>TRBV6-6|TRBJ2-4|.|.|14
TGTGCCAGCAGTTACTCGTCGGGGGCGAGCATTCAGTACTTC
CASSYSSGASIQYF
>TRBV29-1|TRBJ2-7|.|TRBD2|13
TGCAGCGCCCGTAGCGGGCAGTCCTACGAGCAGTACTTC
CSARSGQSYEQYF
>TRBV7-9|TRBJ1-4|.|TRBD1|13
TGTGCCAGCAGCTTGGCAGGGGGGGGCGAACTGTTTTTT
CASSLAGGGELFF
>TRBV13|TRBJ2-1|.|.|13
TGTGCCAGCAGCCGCCCGCCGCCCGGCGAGCAGTTCTTC
CASSRPPPGEQFF
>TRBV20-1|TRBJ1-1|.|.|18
TGCAGTGCTAGAGATGAGGGCCCCCGACAGATCCCGAACACTGAAGCTTTCTTT
CSARDEGPRQIPNTEAFF
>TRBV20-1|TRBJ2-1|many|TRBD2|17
TGCAGTGCTAGAGGGACTAGCGGGAGTAGAACTTACAATGAGCAGTTCTTC
CSARGTSGSRTYNEQFF
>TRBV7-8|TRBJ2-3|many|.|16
TGTGCCAGCAGCTTAGCCGGGACACACCAGGCAGATACGCAGTATTTT
CASSLAGTHQADTQYF
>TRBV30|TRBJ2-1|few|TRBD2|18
TGTGCCTCGAGTACCGGGGGGTTGGGGGGATTTTCCTACAATGAGCAGTTCTTC
CASSTGGLGGFSYNEQFF
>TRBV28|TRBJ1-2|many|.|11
TGTGCCAGCAGGGACAACTATGGCTACACCTTC
CASRDNYGYTF
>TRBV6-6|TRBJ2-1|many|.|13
TGTGCCAGCAGTTACTCACCAGGCAATGAGCAGTTCTTC
CASSYSPGNEQFF
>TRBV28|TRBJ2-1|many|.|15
TGTGCCAGCAGGGAGAGTGGGGATTTACGGGATGAGCAGTTCTTC
CASRESGDLRDEQFF
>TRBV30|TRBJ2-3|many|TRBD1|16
TGTGCCTGGAGTGTAGGGGTTACAGGGGACACAGATACGCAGTATTTT
CAWSVGVTGDTDTQYF
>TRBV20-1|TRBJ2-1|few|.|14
TGCAGTGCTAGTAGGGCGGGGAACTACAATGAGCAGTTCTTC
CSASRAGNYNEQFF
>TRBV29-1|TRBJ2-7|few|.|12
TGCAGCGTTGACAGGACTACCTACGAGCAGTACTTC
CSVDRTTYEQYF
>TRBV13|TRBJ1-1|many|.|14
TGTGCCAGCAGCTCCTACACAGGGAACACTGAAGCTTTCTTT
CASSSYTGNTEAFF
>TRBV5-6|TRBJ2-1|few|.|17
TGTGCCAGCAGCTTGGTGTCAGCCTATGGCAGGAAGGATGAGCAGTTCTTC
CASSLVSAYGRKDEQFF
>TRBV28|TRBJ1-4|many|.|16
TGTGCCAGCAGTTTCCAGGGAGGGCCGGAAAATGAAAAACTGTTTTTT
CASSFQGGPENEKLFF
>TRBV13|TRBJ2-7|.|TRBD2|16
TGTGCCAGCAGCCCCGAGGCGGCGGGAGGGATCTACGAGCAGTACTTC
CASSPEAAGGIYEQYF
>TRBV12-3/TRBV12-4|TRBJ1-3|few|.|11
TGTGCCAGCAGTTTGGCGGGAACCATATATTTT
CASSLAGTIYF
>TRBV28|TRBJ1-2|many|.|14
TGTGCCAGCAGTGGAACCAACGGGGCCTATGGCTACACCTTC
CASSGTNGAYGYTF
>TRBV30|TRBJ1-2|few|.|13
TGTGCCCGATGGCGAAGCCACTCGGCGGGCTACACCTTC
CARWRSHSAGYTF
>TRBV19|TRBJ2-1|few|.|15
TGTGCCAGTAATCCCGCAGGAGGAGGGCACAATGAGCAGTTCTTC
CASNPAGGGHNEQFF
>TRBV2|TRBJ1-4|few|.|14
TGTGCCAGCACAGGGGCCAGGGAGGGGGAAAAACTGTTTTTT
CASTGAREGEKLFF
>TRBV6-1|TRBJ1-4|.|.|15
TGTGCCAGCAGAGTATACAGAGTCGGAAATGAAAAACTGTTTTTT
CASRVYRVGNEKLFF
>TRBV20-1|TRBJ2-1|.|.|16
TGCAGTGCTAGAGCGAGGAGGGAAACAGGGCAGAATGAGCAGTTCTTC
CSARARRETGQNEQFF
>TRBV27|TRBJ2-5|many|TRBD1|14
TGTGCCAGCAGTTCGGCACAGGGGCAAGAGACCCAGTACTTC
CASSSAQGQETQYF
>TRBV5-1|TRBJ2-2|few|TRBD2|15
TGCGCCAGCAGCTTGACTAGCGTGAACACCGGGGAGCTGTTTTTT
CASSLTSVNTGELFF